These 23 T cell receptor beta chains originate from one sample sequenced in a study of shared clonotypes between healthy human individuals. Libraries were prepared by immunoSEQ multiplex PCR; TCRdb keeps only in-frame clonotypes and omits some of them. The sample lists about 2.3 million clones; around 93% were seen once. Sequenced material: naive CD4+ T cells from PBMCs. Subset given: CD45RA+ positively selected. The receptors stem from a man between 18 and 35 years old in good health. Some clones in this sample may be carry-over from other donors' samples.

V is TRBV7-2 and J is TRBJ2-7; D possibly matches TRBD1 or TRBD2 (6 bases each). V lost 2 bases, J lost 5 bases, and 19 bases lay in between. CDR3 length: 16 amino acids. Per the germline V gene, CDR1 is SGHTA and CDR2 is FQGNSA. The CDR3 loop is CASSLRGAASSDEQYF. The CDR3 DNA sequence: TGTGCCAGCAGCTTAAGGGGGGCGGCTAGTTCAGACGAGCAGTACTTC.

V and J are TRBV5-4 and TRBJ2-1; D gene ambiguous. Deletions cut 6 bases from V and 0 bases from J, with 13 bases between. This CDR3 has 15 residues. Germline V gene data show CDR1 as SGHNT and CDR2 as YYREEE (reference sequence). The CDR3: CASNPGRSSYNEQFF. In DNA form, the CDR3 reads TGTGCCAGCAACCCAGGACGGAGCTCCTACAATGAGCAGTTCTTC.

The gene calls are TRBV30 and TRBJ2-1; 12 bases are shared with TRBD2. The CDR3 runs to 16 residues. Germline CDR1 reads GTSNPN; CDR2 reads SVGIG (reference sequence). V lost 4 bases to trimming and J lost 3 bases; unmatched junction nucleotides: 7. Written as DNA, the CDR3 is TGTGCCTGGAAAAACCTAGCGGGAGGGAACTACAATGAGCAGTTCTTC. The encoded protein is CAWKNLAGGNYNEQFF. The full variable domain, rest sourced from reference TRBV30 and TRBJ2-1, is SQTIHQWPATLVQPVGSPLSLECTVEGTSNPNLYWYRQAAGRGLQLLFYSVGIGQISSEVPQNLSASRPQDRQFILSSKKLLLSDSGFYLCAWKNLAGGNYNEQFFGPGTRLTVL.

Turning to this clone: Other nucleotide sequences in the sample specify the same CDR3. The chain uses TRBV7-3 and TRBJ1-2; 8 bases are shared with TRBD1. The CDR3 sequence is 13 residues long. The germline V gene encodes CDR1 SGHTA and CDR2 FQGTGA. V lost 5 bases, J lost 4 bases, and 3 bases stayed unmatched. DNA for the CDR3: TGTGCCAGCAGCACCGGACAGGGCTATGGCTACACCTTC. Amino acids: CASSTGQGYGYTF.

A remark on this clone: Other DNA sequences of this sample code for an identical CDR3. The V and J genes are TRBV5-1 and TRBJ2-1, with D possibly matching TRBD2 (6 bases). In germline, CDR1 is SGHRS, CDR2 YFSETQ. This CDR3 is 14 amino acids long. V lost 0 bases, J lost 3 bases, and 7 bases lay in between. The CDR3 coding sequence is TGCGCCAGCAGCTTGGGCGGGGTCTACAATGAGCAGTTCTTC. Translating gives CASSLGGVYNEQFF.

CDR3 nucleotide sequence: TGTGCCAGCAGCTGGGGCGGGCACGGTTACAATGAGCAGTTCTTC. Residues: CASSWGGHGYNEQFF. The chain carries TRBV11-2 and TRBJ2-1; D is perhaps TRBD1 or TRBD2 (5 bases each). Germline-derived CDR1 and CDR2 are SGHAT and FQNNGV. Deletions cut 4 bases from V and 4 bases from J, with 14 bases between. This CDR3 contains 15 residues. The full variable domain, its missing parts supplied by reference TRBV11-2 and TRBJ2-1, is EAGVAQSPRYKIIEKRQSVAFWCNPISGHATLYWYQQILGQGPKLLIQFQNNGVVDDSQLPKDRFSAERLKGVDSTLKIQPAKLEDSAVYLCASSWGGHGYNEQFFGPGTRLTVL.

V gene TRBV19 combines with J gene TRBJ1-2; D remains unclear. CDR1 LNHDA and CDR2 SQIVND come from the germline V gene (reference sequence). Trimming stripped 3 bases from V and 4 bases from J, with 12 bases between. This CDR3 has 14 residues. CDR3 residues: CASSMFPGAYGYTF. Here the CDR3 DNA reads TGTGCCAGTAGTATGTTTCCGGGAGCCTATGGCTACACCTTC.

In this sample, this clone turned up once. The chain employs TRBV27 and TRBJ2-7, with 8 bases that match TRBD1. J lost 4 bases, V lost 3 bases, and 11 bases had no gene match. The germline V gene has CDR1 MNHEY and CDR2 SMNVEV (reference sequence). This CDR3 is 16 amino acids long. The CDR3 spells CASSLGPPDREYEQYF. CDR3 sequence (DNA): TGTGCCAGCAGTTTGGGGCCCCCGGACAGGGAGTACGAGCAGTACTTC.

J is TRBJ2-3 and V is TRBV6-5; a possible D gene is TRBD2 (6 bases). Germline V gene sequence: CDR1 MNHEY, CDR2 SVGAGI. This CDR3 has 14 amino acids. Deletions cut 8 bases from V and 2 bases from J, with 14 bases between. Here the CDR3 DNA reads TGTGCCAGCGGAAGCGGAGGGGACACAGATACGCAGTATTTT. This codes for CASGSGGDTDTQYF.

The chain carries TRBV19 and TRBJ1-2; D is perhaps TRBD1 (6 bases). The CDR3 contains 15 residues. Germline CDR1 and CDR2: LNHDA and SQIVND (reference sequence). V dropped 4 bases and J dropped 8 bases, with 20 bases sitting between them. CDR3 nucleotide sequence: TGTGCCAGTAGTAGCGACAGGCGGAAAGTCTACGGCTACACCTTC. Its translation: CASSSDRRKVYGYTF.

The chain combines TRBV4-3 with TRBJ1-2; D unclear. V dropped 0 bases and J dropped 1 base, with 15 bases sitting between them. This CDR3 contains 17 residues. CDR1 LGHNA and CDR2 YSLEER come from the germline V gene. The CDR3 nucleotides read TGCGCCAGCAGCCAAGATTTGGGTGTCGCCCTTAACTATGGCTACACCTTC. It encodes CASSQDLGVALNYGYTF.

This clone is a singleton in its sample. The chain combines TRBV30 with TRBJ1-2; D uncertain. This CDR3 is built from 12 residues. Germline-derived CDR1 and CDR2 are GTSNPN and SVGIG (reference sequence). Trimming took 4 bases from V and 13 from J, leaving 19 bases between them. The CDR3 DNA reads as TGTGCCTGGAAGGGCGGGCCTCGCCTTTTCACCTTC. Translation gives CAWKGGPRLFTF.

The CDR3 reads CAWSRSLTGLQETQYF. As DNA, the CDR3 is TGTGCCTGGAGTCGATCCCTAACAGGTTTACAAGAGACCCAGTACTTC. This chain connects TRBV30 to TRBJ2-5, with D possibly being TRBD1 (5 bases). The length of the CDR3 is 16 residues. Per germline, CDR1 GTSNPN and CDR2 SVGIG (reference sequence). Deletions cut 2 bases from V and 2 bases from J, with 18 bases between.

This clone occurred a few times. The sample contains more than one DNA sequence encoding this CDR3. The chain carries TRBV2 and TRBJ1-5; possible D gene TRBD1, 5 bases. Germline CDR1 and CDR2: SNHLY and FYNNEI. V was cut by 6 bases and J by 9 bases, with 12 bases left in between. CDR3 length: 12 residues. In DNA form, the CDR3 reads TGTGCCAGCAGCAGGGCCCCTCCGCCCCAGCATTTT. As protein: CASSRAPPPQHF. The variable domain in full, completed from reference TRBV2 and TRBJ1-5, reads EPEVTQTPSHQVTQMGQEVILRCVPISNHLYFYWYRQILGQKVEFLVSFYNNEISEKSEIFDDQFSVERPDGSNFTLKIRSTKLEDSAMYFCASSRAPPPQHFGDGTRLSIL.

The V and J genes are TRBV5-1 and TRBJ2-1, with 12 bases matching TRBD2. The V gene's germline CDR1 is SGHRS and CDR2 YFSETQ. The CDR3 consists of 16 residues. V dropped 6 bases and J dropped 7; count of bases not matched to a gene: 11. The CDR3 sequence: CASTQIRTSGNNEQFF. Here the CDR3 DNA reads TGCGCCAGCACCCAAATCCGGACTAGCGGGAATAATGAGCAGTTCTTC.

This clone was counted a single time. This CDR3 is also generated by other DNA sequences in the sample. CDR3 sequence (DNA): TGTGCCAGCAGTTACTCGTCGGGCAATGAGCAGTTCTTC. This sequence encodes CASSYSSGNEQFF. The chain links TRBV6-6 to TRBJ2-1, with D unresolved. The CDR3 runs to 13 residues. Trimming cost V 0 bases and J 6 bases, with 6 bases left between them. CDR1 and CDR2 (germline): MNHNY, SVGAGI (reference sequence).

The rearrangement links TRBV5-1 to TRBJ1-2; maybe TRBD1 (5 bases). The germline V and J ends were trimmed by 4 bases and 3 bases, with 10 bases remaining between them. Germline CDR1 is SGHRS and CDR2 is YFSETQ. This CDR3 comprises 13 residues. CDR3 sequence (DNA): TGCGCCAGCAGCATCGGGACTGACTATGGCTACACCTTC. It codes for CASSIGTDYGYTF. The variable domain in full, with the rest retrieved from reference TRBV5-1 and TRBJ1-2, is KAGVTQTPRYLIKTRGQQVTLSCSPISGHRSVSWYQQTPGQGLQFLFEYFSETQRNKGNFPGRFSGRQFSNSRSEMNVSTLELGDSALYLCASSIGTDYGYTFGSGTRLTVV.

This chain connects TRBV6-1 to TRBJ1-2; no clear D gene. V lost 10 bases, J lost 3 bases, and 15 bases lay in between. This CDR3 region has 13 residues. Germline-derived CDR1 and CDR2 are MNHNS and SASEGT. CDR3 protein: CATTRQADYGYTF. The CDR3, as DNA: TGTGCCACCACCCGCCAGGCCGACTATGGCTACACCTTC.

The J gene is TRBJ1-5, the V gene TRBV7-2, with a weak D call TRBD1 (6 bases). Trimming cost V 5 bases and J 3 bases, with 11 bases left between them. The CDR3 runs to 14 residues. Germline CDR1 and CDR2: SGHTA and FQGNSA. For the CDR3, the DNA is TGTGCCAGCAGCACGACAGGAAACAATCAGCCCCAGCATTTT. Translating gives CASSTTGNNQPQHF.

The V gene is TRBV9, the J gene TRBJ2-3; 7 bases fit TRBD2. The V gene end was trimmed by 4 bases and the J gene end by 6 bases; junction bases not matched to a gene: 11. Per the germline V gene, CDR1 is SGDLS and CDR2 is YYNGEE. The CDR3 has 15 amino acids. This chain's CDR3 is CASSSREGQGDTQYF. The DNA of the CDR3 is TGTGCCAGCAGCTCTAGGGAGGGTCAAGGTGATACGCAGTATTTT.

The chain links TRBV23-1 to TRBJ2-1; D is possibly TRBD1 (6 bases). TRBV23-1 counts as an open reading frame of uncertain function. CDR3 size: 16 residues. The ends were cut back, 0 bases at V and 2 bases at J, with 11 bases in the middle. CDR3 region: CASSQSIRGTYNEQFF. The CDR3, as DNA: TGCGCCAGCAGTCAATCGATCAGGGGCACCTACAATGAGCAGTTCTTC.

This clone occurred once. The chain employs TRBV19 and TRBJ1-1; 7 nucleotides line up with TRBD1. This CDR3 is 16 amino acids long. After removal of 6 bases from V and 1 base from J, the junction contained 11 bases not matched to a gene. Per the germline V gene, CDR1 is LNHDA and CDR2 is SQIVND (reference sequence). The CDR3 reads CASSHPRGNENTEAFF. CDR3 in DNA: TGTGCCAGTAGCCATCCCAGGGGGAACGAGAACACTGAAGCTTTCTTT.

The V gene is TRBV29-1, the J gene TRBJ2-2; 7 nucleotides match TRBD1. The junction had 6 bases not matched to a gene; V was cut back by 4 bases and J by 1 base. CDR3 length: 15 residues. The germline CDR1 and CDR2 sequences are SQVTM and ANQGSEA. The CDR3: CSVGVRQGNTGELFF. In DNA form, the CDR3 reads TGCAGCGTTGGGGTGAGACAGGGGAACACCGGGGAGCTGTTTTTT.